What follows is one TCR beta chain and its context. Antigen specificity is unknown. Possible read error: a much larger clone is one base away. These data originate in a study of T cells in Graves' hyperthyroidism and ophthalmopathy. As for the study in general: At the time of initial diagnosis and before any treatment, peripheral blood was collected.

Overall study findings and caveats: Using 13 V-J features, a model discriminated ophthalmopathy from stable hyperthyroidism. Progression to ophthalmopathy was predicted a median of 6.5 months early.

CDR3 length: 15 amino acids. The germline gives CDR1 MDHEN, CDR2 SYDVKM. This sample holds PBMCs from approximately 10 ml fresh peripheral blood. Amplification of TCR beta CDR3 regions was performed using RNA transcripts as template. An initial round of RT-PCR targeting the TCR CDR3 relied on the HTBI primer set. One entry per CDR3 protein, called by TCRdb with MiXCR from the multiplex PCR reads. The sample has more than 350,000 distinct CDR3 sequences; around 15% are singletons. The rearrangement joins TRBV28 to TRBJ2-1; tentatively, D is TRBD2 (6 bases). Sequencing input: blood. This TCR came from a woman in her sixties or seventies with Graves' ophthalmopathy. This chain's CDR3 is CASILPGTEGNEQFF. In nucleotides, the CDR3 is TGTGCCAGCATTTTACCCGGGACTGAAGGCAATGAGCAGTTCTTC. The complete variable domain, with remaining parts taken from reference TRBV28 and TRBJ2-1, reads DVKVTQSSRYLVKRTGEKVFLECVQDMDHENMFWYRQDPGLGLRLIYFSYDVKMKEKGDIPEGYSVSREKKERFSLILESASTNQTSMYLCASILPGTEGNEQFFGPGTRLTVL.